This entry features one T cell receptor (beta chain) sequence. Donors were healthy HIV-negative adults without recent acute infections or vaccinations. Every contributor of samples was a Caucasian grown-up residing in Nashville, Tennessee. About 83 million PBMCs served as the genomic DNA source for unsorted samples. Assay: immunoSEQ multiplex PCR; the TCRdb copy retains only in-frame clones and omits some. Among a few hundred thousand clones listed, roughly four fifths were seen once. These data come from a study of shared clonotypes between healthy human individuals. Trimming at V came to 0 bases and at J to 3 bases, leaving 8 bases not matched to a gene. Germline V lookup: CDR1 SGHNT, CDR2 YENEEA. This CDR3 has 17 amino acids.

The source of this sequence is a woman aged 40-49 years in good health. Some clones in this sample may be carry-over from other donors' samples. Sequences were obtained from PBMCs. The chain couples TRBV11-3 to TRBJ2-1; 7 nucleotides agree with TRBD2. Here the CDR3 DNA reads TGTGCCAGCAGCTTAGATACGCGGGAGAGGGGCTACAATGAGCAGTTCTTC. It specifies CASSLDTRERGYNEQFF.